A selection of T cell receptor beta chains follows, all from one sample in a study of T cell repertoires in cytomegalovirus infection. One entry per CDR3 protein, called by TCRdb with MiXCR from the reads. The sample includes around 180,000 distinct CDR3 sequences, 25% to 30% of them seen just once. Sample: PBMCs. The receptors originated from a human donor in good health (CMV status not recorded). Some clones in this sample may be carry-over from other donors' samples. Both conserved end residues are part of each CDR3. A D gene is named only where the DNA matches it firmly.

V	D	CDR3
TRBV6-2/TRBV6-3	-	CASRLGGSNNEQFF
TRBV4-1	-	CASSQEVGQLGDTQYF
TRBV7-6	TRBD1	CASSPRTGTSTQYF
TRBV7-2	-	CASSLRANQPQHF
TRBV7-2	TRBD1	CASTRDRGRDEQYF
TRBV4-2	-	CASSQSPTRAKANEKLFF
TRBV7-8	-	CASNLRRGLGLAGEDTQYF
TRBV12-3/TRBV12-4	-	CASSFRDREETQYF
TRBV7-3	-	CASRKTGLDTGELFF
TRBV30	TRBD1	CAWSARTGINEQYF
TRBV7-2	-	CASSLEPTNTEAFF
TRBV5-1	TRBD2	CASSPGERGGDTQYF
TRBV7-3	-	CASSPQDDGGYTF
TRBV6-6	-	CASSAGSYEQYF
TRBV7-2	-	CASSLQRGYTEAFF
TRBV7-8	-	CASSEGVSLSYEQYF
TRBV11-2	TRBD2	CASRTTSGGTRNTGELFF